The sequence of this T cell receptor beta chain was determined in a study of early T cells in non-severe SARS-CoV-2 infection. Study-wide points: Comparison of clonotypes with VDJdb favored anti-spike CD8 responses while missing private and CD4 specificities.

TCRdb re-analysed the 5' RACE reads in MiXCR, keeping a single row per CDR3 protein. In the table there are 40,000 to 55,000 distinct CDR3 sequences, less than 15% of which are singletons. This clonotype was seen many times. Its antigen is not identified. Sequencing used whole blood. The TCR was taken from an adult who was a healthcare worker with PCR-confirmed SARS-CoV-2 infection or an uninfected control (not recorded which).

CDR3 sequence reads: CASSLASWAGSSYNEQFF. As DNA, the CDR3 is TGTGCCAGCAGCTTGGCAAGTTGGGCGGGGAGCTCCTACAATGAGCAGTTCTTC. V and J are TRBV5-6 and TRBJ2-1, with D tentatively TRBD2 (6 bases). The CDR3 length is 18 residues. Germline values: CDR1 SGHDT, CDR2 YYEEEE. V was clipped by 0 bases and J by 0 bases, with 16 bases between them. Using reference TRBV5-6 and TRBJ2-1 for the parts outside the CDR3, the full variable domain is DAGVTQSPTHLIKTRGQQVTLRCSPKSGHDTVSWYQQALGQGPQFIFQYYEEEERQRGNFPDRFSGHQFPNYSSELNVNALLLGDSALYLCASSLASWAGSSYNEQFFGPGTRLTVL.